These T cell receptor beta chains were read from a single sample in a study of identical twins. TCRdb redid the calling of the 5' RACE reads with MiXCR, one entry per CDR3 protein. The sample includes just under 650,000 distinct CDR3 sequences, just over 7% seen only once; the top ten take 1.6%. These sequences were also reported in another study, on yellow fever vaccine responses in identical twins.

Sequencing was done on a sample of PBMCs. The source is a woman aged 18-29 years in good health. CDR3s include the opening cysteine and the closing phenylalanine or tryptophan. A D gene is named only where the DNA matches it firmly. For some rows the clone size is stated as once, few or many, or as a class when expanded; others skip it.

TRBV6-5	few	TRBJ2-2	TRBD2	TGTGCCAGCAGTTCCGGGACTAGCGGGGCCACCGGGGAGCTGTTTTTT	CASSSGTSGATGELFF
TRBV20-1	few	TRBJ2-3	TRBD2	TGCAGTGCTAGCGCTCGGGGGGGGGCCCGCACAGATACGCAGTATTTT	CSASARGGARTDTQYF
TRBV10-3	many	TRBJ2-2	.	TGTGCCATCAGTGAGTCGTGGACCGGGGAGCTGTTTTTT	CAISESWTGELFF
TRBV7-8	.	TRBJ2-3	.	TGTGCCAGCAGCTTAGTGGTGGGAGTCACAGATACGCAGTATTTT	CASSLVVGVTDTQYF
TRBV18	many	TRBJ1-1	.	TGTGCCAGCTCACATCAGAAATTGAACACTGAAGCTTTCTTT	CASSHQKLNTEAFF
TRBV5-1	few	TRBJ2-5	.	TGCGCCAGCAGCTTGACACAGTCTTCAAGAGAGACCCAGTACTTC	CASSLTQSSRETQYF
TRBV20-1	.	TRBJ2-7	.	TGCAGTGCTAGATCAGAGGGACAATCCTACGAGCAGTACTTC	CSARSEGQSYEQYF
TRBV20-1	.	TRBJ2-1	.	TGCAGTGCTAGCAGCGGTATAAGGACCACGCAGTTCTTC	CSASSGIRTTQFF
TRBV18	few	TRBJ2-7	TRBD2	TGTGCCAGCTCACCGACTAGCGGACCCATTAGCTCCTACGAGCAGTACTTC	CASSPTSGPISSYEQYF
TRBV20-1	few	TRBJ2-3	TRBD2	TGCAGTGCTACCGCCCTGGGAGCGGGAGTTGCAGATACGCAGTATTTT	CSATALGAGVADTQYF
TRBV7-9	many	TRBJ2-3	.	TGTGCCAGCAGCTTTAGTCTGACAGATACGCAGTATTTT	CASSFSLTDTQYF
TRBV12-3/TRBV12-4	few	TRBJ2-1	TRBD2	TGTGCCAGCAGTCTGACCGGGACTAGCGGGAGGGAAGAGCAGTTCTTC	CASSLTGTSGREEQFF
TRBV4-1	.	TRBJ1-5	.	TGCGCCAGCAGCTACCAGACCCAACAGCCCCAGCATTTT	CASSYQTQQPQHF
TRBV5-1	many	TRBJ2-5	.	TGCGCCAGCAGCTTTACCGGGGAAATAAGGAGAAGCTTTATCGAGACCCAGTACTTC	CASSFTGEIRRSFIETQYF
TRBV12-3/TRBV12-4	many	TRBJ2-1	.	TGTGCCAGCAGTTTATCTCGAGCGGAGGGGCAGTTCTTC	CASSLSRAEGQFF
TRBV11-1	many	TRBJ2-3	.	TGTGCCAGCAGCTCACCCCGCCCCATCCGAGAAAGCACAGATACGCAGTATTTT	CASSSPRPIRESTDTQYF
TRBV28	.	TRBJ2-5	.	TGTGCCAGCAGTTACCTGCAAGGGGCAAGAGAGACCCAGTACTTC	CASSYLQGARETQYF
TRBV10-3	few	TRBJ2-2	.	TGTGCTATCTGTCCCCCCGGCACCGGGGAGCTGTTTTTT	CAICPPGTGELFF
TRBV4-2	many	TRBJ2-3	TRBD1	TGTGCCAGCAGCCAAAAAGTCCCGGGACAGGCGAAAGGTACAGATACGCAGTATTTT	CASSQKVPGQAKGTDTQYF
TRBV4-1	.	TRBJ1-5	.	TGCGCCAGCAGCCAAGATACCGCTAGCAATCAGCCCCAGCATTTT	CASSQDTASNQPQHF
TRBV4-1	.	TRBJ2-2	.	TGCGCCAGCAGCCAAGATGAGGTAACCGGGGAGCTGTTTTTT	CASSQDEVTGELFF
TRBV6-5	few	TRBJ1-6	.	TGTGCCAGCAGTTACTCGACACCTCCCCTCTCACCCCTCCACTTT	CASSYSTPPLSPLHF
TRBV24-1	many	TRBJ2-6	.	TGTGCCACCAGTGATTTAAATACAGGGTCAGGGGCCAACGTCCTGACTTTC	CATSDLNTGSGANVLTF
TRBV20-1	few	TRBJ2-3	.	TGCAGTGCTAGGAAGGCAGGACAAACAGATACGCAGTATTTT	CSARKAGQTDTQYF
TRBV4-1	many	TRBJ2-1	TRBD2	TGCGCCAGCAGCCAAACTAGCGGGGACGTGGATGAGCAGTTCTTC	CASSQTSGDVDEQFF
TRBV9	.	TRBJ1-1	.	TGTGCCAGCAGCCAGAGGAGTACTGAAGCTTTCTTT	CASSQRSTEAFF
TRBV7-6	many	TRBJ1-2	TRBD1	TGTGCCAGCAGCCCAGGGGGGTATGGCTACACCTTC	CASSPGGYGYTF
TRBV5-1	many	TRBJ2-1	.	TGCGCCAGCAGAAGGGACAACTCCTACAATGAGCAGTTCTTC	CASRRDNSYNEQFF